Below are 9 T cell receptor beta chains sequenced from a single sample in a study of response to subunit inactivated influenza vaccine (dated by TCRdb to 2017 to 2018). Receptor libraries were prepared by RT-PCR. The listed sequencing device is Illumina HiSeq 2500. TCRdb trimmed the raw reads at Q25, called clones with MiXCR and kept productive beta chains. Entries are consolidated by CDR3 protein sequence, retaining the most common genes and DNA. This sample comprises 550,000 to 800,000 distinct CDR3 sequences, around a sixth of them detected only once. The ten largest clones take up about 9.9% of the sample. Here the sequenced sample was PBMCs from blood, taken 11 to 12 days after vaccination. The receptors here all came from a man in his fifties who received an inactivated influenza vaccine. Donor details come from another sample of the same person, matched by shared clones.

V and J are TRBV4-1 and TRBJ2-3; 12 bases are a match to TRBD2. After removal of 0 bases from V and 2 bases from J, the junction contained 9 bases not matched to a gene. Germline-derived CDR1 and CDR2 are MGHRA and YSYEKL. The CDR3 spans 19 residues. CDR3 coding DNA: TGCGCCAGCAGCCAAGATCGGAGGACTAGCGGGGCACCCACAGATACGCAGTATTTT. As protein: CASSQDRRTSGAPTDTQYF.

V is TRBV4-1 and J is TRBJ2-1; TRBD2 matches at 7 bases. The CDR3 is 16 amino acids. Germline V CDR1 and CDR2: MGHRA, YSYEKL. V was pared by 4 bases and J by 2 bases, with 8 bases of the junction left unmatched. CDR3 residues: CASSRTLAATYNEQFF. CDR3 bases: TGCGCCAGCAGCCGGACTCTAGCGGCGACCTACAATGAGCAGTTCTTC.

The rearrangement uses TRBV2 and TRBJ1-4; D ambiguous. The length of the CDR3 is 14 residues. The ends were cut back, 3 bases at V and 4 bases at J, with 9 bases in the middle. Germline V CDR1 and CDR2: SNHLY, FYNNEI. The CDR3 DNA is TGTGCCAGCAGTGACAGCATCTTTAATGAAAAACTGTTTTTT. This encodes CASSDSIFNEKLFF. The entire variable domain, with the rest obtained from reference TRBV2 and TRBJ1-4, is as follows: EPEVTQTPSHQVTQMGQEVILRCVPISNHLYFYWYRQILGQKVEFLVSFYNNEISEKSEIFDDQFSVERPDGSNFTLKIRSTKLEDSAMYFCASSDSIFNEKLFFGSGTQLSVL.

The V gene is TRBV24-1, the J gene TRBJ2-2; 11 bases agree with TRBD1. The V gene's germline CDR1 is KGHDR and CDR2 SFDVKD. This CDR3 is 17 amino acids long. V was clipped by 3 bases and J by 5 bases; unmatched bases: 7. CDR3 loop: CATSDPGTGGWTGELFF. The DNA of the CDR3 is TGTGCCACCAGTGATCCCGGGACAGGGGGATGGACCGGGGAGCTGTTTTTT.

This chain connects TRBV6-2 or TRBV6-3 to TRBJ2-5, with D possibly matching TRBD2 (5 bases). Trimming stripped 6 bases from V and 1 base from J, with 12 bases between. Germline CDR1 is MNHEY and CDR2 is SVGEGT. This CDR3 has 14 amino acids. CDR3 sequence: CASSQLGIQETQYF. For the CDR3, the DNA is TGTGCCAGCAGCCAACTAGGGATCCAAGAGACCCAGTACTTC.

The chain recombines TRBV20-1 with TRBJ2-3; D might be TRBD2 (5 bases). The CDR3 consists of 16 residues. Germline lookup yields CDR1 DFQATT and CDR2 SNEGSKA (reference sequence). The V gene lost 4 bases and the J gene lost 5 bases, with 22 bases spanning the gap. CDR3 amino acids: CSATKLPAGVGDTQYF. DNA of the CDR3: TGCAGTGCTACCAAACTGCCGGCGGGTGTAGGAGATACGCAGTATTTT.

In its sample, this clonotype was seen a few times. This rearrangement joins TRBV10-3 to TRBJ2-2, with 8 bases that match TRBD1. Per the germline V gene, CDR1 is ENHRY and CDR2 is SYGVKD. The CDR3 covers 14 residues. Trimming removed 2 bases from V and 7 bases from J; junction bases left unmatched: 3. The CDR3 nucleotides are TGTGCCATCAGTGAGCCGACAGGGGTCGGGGAGCTGTTTTTT. It codes for CAISEPTGVGELFF.

This clonotype turned up a few times. The chain couples TRBV10-3 to TRBJ1-6, with 7 bases fitting TRBD1. Trimming cost V 4 bases and J 9 bases; bases outside gene matches: 3. Germline V gene data show CDR1 as ENHRY and CDR2 as SYGVKD. This CDR3 is built from 13 residues. CDR3 sequence (DNA): TGTGCCATCAGTGGACAGGGCGTTTCACCCCTCCACTTT. Its protein product is CAISGQGVSPLHF.

This clonotype has more than one count but fewer than ten. The rearrangement uses TRBV4-2 and TRBJ2-2, with D hard to call. Between the trimmed V and J ends, which lost 0 bases and 3 bases, there was a span of 8 bases. In germline, CDR1 is LGHNA, CDR2 YNFKEQ. The CDR3 spans 15 residues. The CDR3 here is CASSQDGWDTGELFF. For the CDR3, the DNA is TGTGCCAGCAGCCAAGATGGGTGGGACACCGGGGAGCTGTTTTTT.